A selection of T cell receptor beta chains follows, all from one sample in a study of blood T cell repertoires in COVID-19. Method: immunoSEQ multiplex PCR; TCRdb's copy keeps in-frame clones and lacks some. The repertoire holds approximately 38,000 clones, about 91% seen once, with around 5% in the top ten. The specimen sequenced was peripheral blood. These receptors were obtained from a woman between 70 and 85 years old with active COVID-19. Both conserved end residues are part of each CDR3. A D gene is named only where the DNA matches it firmly. Only part of the rows carry a size: once, few, many, or a class if the clone is expanded.

TGTGCCAGCAGCGTAGGGGACAGGGGCACCGGGGAGCTGTTTTTT CASSVGDRGTGELFF TRBV9 few TRBD1 TRBJ2-2
TGTGCCAGCAGCCAATCCGATGAGCAGTTCTTC CASSQSDEQFF TRBV3-1/TRBV3-2 - - TRBJ2-1
TGTGCCAGCAGCACTGGGACTCCTGGAAACACCATATATTTT CASSTGTPGNTIYF TRBV9 - - TRBJ1-3
TGTGCCAGCAGCTCCGAGGCAGCGGCTTCCTACAATGAGCAGTTCTTC CASSSEAAASYNEQFF TRBV7-9 - - TRBJ2-1
TGTGCCAGCAGCTCCGGGGGAGCGGGGGCCGAATGGAGGCAGTTCTTC CASSSGGAGAEWRQFF TRBV7-9 - TRBD2 TRBJ2-1
TGCGCCAGCAGCCCAGCGAGGGGGGCTAGCGGGGGAGATACGCAGTATTTT CASSPARGASGGDTQYF TRBV4-3 - TRBD2 TRBJ2-3
TGTGCCAGCAGTTCTGGACAGGACCAATACAATGAGCAGTTCTTC CASSSGQDQYNEQFF TRBV28 - TRBD1 TRBJ2-1
TGTGCCAGCAGCGCCGGAACTAGCGGGGGGGGCCAAGAGACCCAGTACTTC CASSAGTSGGGQETQYF TRBV9 - TRBD2 TRBJ2-5
TGCAGCGTTTCCGGGACTAGCGGGGGTGGGTTGGGAGAGACCCAGTACTTC CSVSGTSGGGLGETQYF TRBV29-1 - TRBD2 TRBJ2-5
TGTGCCAGTAGTCGCCGACTAGCGGGGGGGCTCAATGAGCAGTTCTTC CASSRRLAGGLNEQFF TRBV19 - TRBD2 TRBJ2-1
TGTGCCACCAGAACAGGGACGGGTGGCTACACCTTC CATRTGTGGYTF TRBV28 - - TRBJ1-2
TGTGCCAGCAGTACCTTTCATCAGGGCGGTACAGATACGCAGTATTTT CASSTFHQGGTDTQYF TRBV6-2/TRBV6-3 - - TRBJ2-3
TGTGCCAGTAGTGCCCAGGGGGCGCGCGGCAATCAGCCCCAGCATTTT CASSAQGARGNQPQHF TRBV19 - TRBD1 TRBJ1-5
TGCACTCCCCTCGGAGCGGGACGCACAGATACGCAGTATTTT CTPLGAGRTDTQYF TRBV10-1 - TRBD2 TRBJ2-3
TGTGCCAGCAGCTTGGCCGGGGCAGGGGTCGAATGGGAGCAGTACTTC CASSLAGAGVEWEQYF TRBV5-6 once - TRBJ2-7
TGTGCCAGCAGCCAACCTCATGGGGGGGGAGCTTTCTTT CASSQPHGGGAFF TRBV4-2 - - TRBJ1-1
TGTGCCAGCAGCTTGGCCCGAGGGGGAGGGGACACTGAAGCTTTCTTT CASSLARGGGDTEAFF TRBV5-8 - - TRBJ1-1
TGTGCCTGGAGCCGATCGGGCGGGGGGGGCACAGATACGCAGTATTTT CAWSRSGGGGTDTQYF TRBV30 - TRBD2 TRBJ2-3
TGTGCCAGCAGTGAATCTCAGGCCCCCGAGAACACCATATATTTT CASSESQAPENTIYF TRBV2 once - TRBJ1-3
TGCGCCAGCAGCTTTGGAGTTTTCGGCACTGAAGCTTTCTTT CASSFGVFGTEAFF TRBV5-1 - - TRBJ1-1
TGCGCCAGCAGCAGGCGGGGATTCTCTGGGGCCAACGTCCTGACTTTC CASSRRGFSGANVLTF TRBV5-1 - - TRBJ2-6
TGCGCCAGCAGCTACACGGGACAGGGAACTGAAGCTTTCTTT CASSYTGQGTEAFF TRBV5-1 few TRBD1 TRBJ1-1
TGCGCCAGCAGCTTGGCGCTAGCTCAGAACAATGAGCAGTTCTTC CASSLALAQNNEQFF TRBV5-1 - - TRBJ2-1
TGTGCCAGCAGGGGCTGGGGAGGGATTACAGAGACCCAGTACTTC CASRGWGGITETQYF TRBV27 - TRBD2 TRBJ2-5
TGTGCCATCAGTGAGAGGGGGCACTCCTACGAGCAGTACTTC CAISERGHSYEQYF TRBV10-3 - TRBD1 TRBJ2-7
TGTGCCAGCAGCCGAATGGACAGGGTGAAGGGTGAGCAGTACTTC CASSRMDRVKGEQYF TRBV3-1/TRBV3-2 - TRBD1 TRBJ2-7
TGTGCCAGCAGCTTAGGAACAGGGCCCCACAATGAGCAGTTCTTC CASSLGTGPHNEQFF TRBV7-9 - - TRBJ2-1
TGTGCCAGTAGGACCCCCAGGGTACGCAATGGCTACACCTTC CASRTPRVRNGYTF TRBV19 - - TRBJ1-2
TGTGCCAGCAGTACGGCACAGTATGGCTACACCTTC CASSTAQYGYTF TRBV28 - - TRBJ1-2
TGTGCCTGGGATAGCGGGGGATCAGATACGCAGTATTTT CAWDSGGSDTQYF TRBV30 - TRBD2 TRBJ2-3
TGTGCCAGCAGCTTAGATCGGGATCAGAAACTGTTTTTT CASSLDRDQKLFF TRBV7-9 - - TRBJ1-4
TGTGCCAGCAGCTTGGGAAGGGGCGAGGAAGGCTACACCTTC CASSLGRGEEGYTF TRBV5-6 - - TRBJ1-2
TGTGCCAGCAGATCACAGGGGCATGAGCAGTTCTTC CASRSQGHEQFF TRBV28 few TRBD1 TRBJ2-1
TGTGCCAGCAACCGGGTCAGCGGGGGGGTACATACGCAGTATTTT CASNRVSGGVHTQYF TRBV6-5 - TRBD2 TRBJ2-3